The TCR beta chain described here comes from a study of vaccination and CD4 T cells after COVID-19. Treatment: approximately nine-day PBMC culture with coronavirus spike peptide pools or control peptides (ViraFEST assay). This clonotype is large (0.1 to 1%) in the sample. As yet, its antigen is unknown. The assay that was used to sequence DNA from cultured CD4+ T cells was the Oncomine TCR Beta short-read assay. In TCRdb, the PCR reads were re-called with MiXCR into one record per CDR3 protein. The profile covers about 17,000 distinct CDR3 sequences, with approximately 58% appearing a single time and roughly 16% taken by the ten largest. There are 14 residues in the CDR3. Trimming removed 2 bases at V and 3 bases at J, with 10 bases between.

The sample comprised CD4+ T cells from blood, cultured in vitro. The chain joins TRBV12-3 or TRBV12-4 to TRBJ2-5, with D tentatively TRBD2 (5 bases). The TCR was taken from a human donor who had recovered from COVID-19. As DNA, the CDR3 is TGTGCCAGCAGTTTACGAGGGAGAGAAGAGACCCAGTACTTC. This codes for CASSLRGREETQYF.